This TCR beta chain was sequenced in a study of post-analysis software for immune sequencing data. Study background: There were relapsing-remitting, secondary progressive and progressive-relapsing multiple sclerosis among the disease courses included. Study outcomes and limitations: Compared against controls, patients with multiple sclerosis displayed significantly lower normalized Chao1 diversity. Samples made in the same batch grouped tightly together by F measure.

In regard to this clonotype: Its antigen is unidentified.

Prepared libraries of TCR beta cDNA carried unique molecular identifiers. MiXCR was run by TCRdb on the PCR reads, yielding one entry per CDR3 protein. The table includes approximately 350,000 distinct CDR3 sequences, less than 40% detected once. The sequence was obtained from a girl aged 5 to 17 with multiple sclerosis. What was sequenced was blood.

The CDR3: CASRASANQETQYF. CDR3 nucleotide sequence: TGCGCCAGCAGGGCCAGTGCGAACCAAGAGACCCAGTACTTC. The chain combines TRBV5-1 with TRBJ2-5; D is uncertain. V was shortened by 5 bases and J by 0 bases, with 11 bases between the two germline ends. The germline CDR1 and CDR2 sequences are SGHRS and YFSETQ. CDR3 length: 14 residues.